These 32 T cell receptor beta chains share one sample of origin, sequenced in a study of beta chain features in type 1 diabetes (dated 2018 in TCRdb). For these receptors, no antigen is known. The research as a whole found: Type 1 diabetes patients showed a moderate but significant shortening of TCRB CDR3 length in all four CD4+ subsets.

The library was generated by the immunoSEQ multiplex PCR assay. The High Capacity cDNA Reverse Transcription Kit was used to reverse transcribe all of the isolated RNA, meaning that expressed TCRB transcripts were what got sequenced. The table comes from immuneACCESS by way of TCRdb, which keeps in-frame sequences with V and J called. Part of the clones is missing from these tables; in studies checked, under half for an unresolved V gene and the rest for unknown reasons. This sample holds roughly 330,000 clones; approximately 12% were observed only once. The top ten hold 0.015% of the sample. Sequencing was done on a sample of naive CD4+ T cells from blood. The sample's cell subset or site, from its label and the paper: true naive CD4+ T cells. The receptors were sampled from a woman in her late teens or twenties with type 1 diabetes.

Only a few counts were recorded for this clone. The CDR3 reads CASSDLEKLFF. The CDR3 region has the DNA TGTGCCAGCAGTGATCTTGAAAAACTGTTTTTT. The chain carries TRBV2 and TRBJ1-4, with D hard to call. Germline V CDR1 and CDR2: SNHLY, FYNNEI. V was pared by 3 bases and J by 7 bases, with 3 bases between. The CDR3 has 11 amino acids.

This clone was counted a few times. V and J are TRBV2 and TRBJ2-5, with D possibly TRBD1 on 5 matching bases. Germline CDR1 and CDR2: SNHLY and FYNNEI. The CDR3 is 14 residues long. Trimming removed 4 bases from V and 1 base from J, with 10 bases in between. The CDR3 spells CASSGGAIQETQYF. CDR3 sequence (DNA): TGTGCCAGCAGTGGTGGGGCAATCCAAGAGACCCAGTACTTC. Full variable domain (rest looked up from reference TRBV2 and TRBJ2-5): EPEVTQTPSHQVTQMGQEVILRCVPISNHLYFYWYRQILGQKVEFLVSFYNNEISEKSEIFDDQFSVERPDGSNFTLKIRSTKLEDSAMYFCASSGGAIQETQYFGPGTRLLVL.

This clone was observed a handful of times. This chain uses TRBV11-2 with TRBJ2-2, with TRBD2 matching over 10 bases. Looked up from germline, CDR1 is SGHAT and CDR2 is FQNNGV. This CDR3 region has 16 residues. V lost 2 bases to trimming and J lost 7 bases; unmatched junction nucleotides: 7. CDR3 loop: CASSLLAGEGGGELFF. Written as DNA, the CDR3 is TGTGCCAGCAGCTTACTAGCGGGAGAGGGTGGCGGGGAGCTGTTTTTT.

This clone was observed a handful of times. The CDR3 nucleotides are TGTGCCAGCAGGAGACAGGGTACGCAGTATTTT. This codes for CASRRQGTQYF. V and J are TRBV11-2 and TRBJ2-3; TRBD1 matches at 7 bases. J was trimmed by 8 bases and V by 6 bases; bases with no gene match: 2. This CDR3 has 11 amino acids. Per germline, CDR1 SGHAT and CDR2 FQNNGV.

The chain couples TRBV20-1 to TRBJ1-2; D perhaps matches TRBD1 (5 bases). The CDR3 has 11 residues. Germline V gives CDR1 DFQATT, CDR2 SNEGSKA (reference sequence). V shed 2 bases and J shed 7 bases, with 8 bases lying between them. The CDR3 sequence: CSARWGFGYTF. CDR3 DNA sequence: TGCAGTGCTAGATGGGGCTTTGGCTACACCTTC.

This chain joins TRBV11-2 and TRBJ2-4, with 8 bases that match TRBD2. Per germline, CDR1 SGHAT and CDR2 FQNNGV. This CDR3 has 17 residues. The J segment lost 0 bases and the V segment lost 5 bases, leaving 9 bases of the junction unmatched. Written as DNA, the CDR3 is TGTGCCAGCAGCCGCGGGAGGTCTTTCCTAGCCAAAAACATTCAGTACTTC. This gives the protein CASSRGRSFLAKNIQYF. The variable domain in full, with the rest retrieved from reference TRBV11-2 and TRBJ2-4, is EAGVAQSPRYKIIEKRQSVAFWCNPISGHATLYWYQQILGQGPKLLIQFQNNGVVDDSQLPKDRFSAERLKGVDSTLKIQPAKLEDSAVYLCASSRGRSFLAKNIQYFGAGTRLSVL.

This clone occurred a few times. The CDR3 DNA reads TGTGCCAGCTCACCAATGGTAGCGACACAAGGGGAGACCCAGTACTTC. Its protein product is CASSPMVATQGETQYF. The chain couples TRBV18 to TRBJ2-5, with a possible D match to TRBD2 (5 bases). The CDR3 totals 16 residues. Germline V CDR1 and CDR2: KGHSH, LQKENI. Trimming shortened V by 2 bases and J by 5 bases, and 18 bases separated the two germline ends. The whole variable domain, remainder taken from reference TRBV18 and TRBJ2-5, is NAGVMQNPRHLVRRRGQEARLRCSPMKGHSHVYWYRQLPEEGLKFMVYLQKENIIDESGMPKERFSAEFPKEGPSILRIQQVVRGDSAAYFCASSPMVATQGETQYFGPGTRLLVL.

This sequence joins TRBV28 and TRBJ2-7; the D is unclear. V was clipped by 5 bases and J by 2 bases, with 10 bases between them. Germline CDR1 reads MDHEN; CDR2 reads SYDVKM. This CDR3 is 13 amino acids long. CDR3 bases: TGTGCCAGCAGTATGAGACTGACCTACGAGCAGTACTTC. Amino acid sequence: CASSMRLTYEQYF.

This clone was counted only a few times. The DNA for the CDR3 is TGCAGCGTTGATGGCAGGCTCACCGGGGAGCTGTTTTTT. Translating it yields CSVDGRLTGELFF. The rearrangement joins TRBV29-1 to TRBJ2-2; D unresolved. V dropped 3 bases and J dropped 4 bases, with 9 bases sitting between them. Germline values: CDR1 SQVTM, CDR2 ANQGSEA. This CDR3 has 13 residues.

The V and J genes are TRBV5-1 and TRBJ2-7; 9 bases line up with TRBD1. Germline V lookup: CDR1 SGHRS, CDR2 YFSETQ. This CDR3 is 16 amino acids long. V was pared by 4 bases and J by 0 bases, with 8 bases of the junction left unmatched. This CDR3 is CASSQIGQGISYEQYF. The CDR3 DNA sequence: TGCGCCAGCAGCCAAATCGGACAGGGGATCTCCTACGAGCAGTACTTC.

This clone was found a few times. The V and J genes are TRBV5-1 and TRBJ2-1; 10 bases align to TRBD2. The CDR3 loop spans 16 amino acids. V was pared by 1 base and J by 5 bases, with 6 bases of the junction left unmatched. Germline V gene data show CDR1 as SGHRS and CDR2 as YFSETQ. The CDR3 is CASSLMQAGGDNEQFF. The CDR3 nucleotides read TGCGCCAGCAGCTTGATGCAAGCGGGAGGGGACAATGAGCAGTTCTTC.

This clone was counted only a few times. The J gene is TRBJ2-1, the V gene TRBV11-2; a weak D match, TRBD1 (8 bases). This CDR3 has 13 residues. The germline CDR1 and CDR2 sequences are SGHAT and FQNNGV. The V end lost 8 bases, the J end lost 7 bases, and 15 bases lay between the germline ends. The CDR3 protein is CASGIQGGNEQFF. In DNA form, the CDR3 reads TGTGCCAGCGGCATACAGGGGGGGAATGAGCAGTTCTTC.

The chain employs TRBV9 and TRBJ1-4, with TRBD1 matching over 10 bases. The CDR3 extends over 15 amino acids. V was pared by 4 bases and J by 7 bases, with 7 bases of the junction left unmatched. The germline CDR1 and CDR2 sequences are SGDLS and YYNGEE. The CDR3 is CASSSRQGAGEKLFF. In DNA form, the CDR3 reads TGTGCCAGCAGCTCCCGACAGGGGGCTGGTGAAAAACTGTTTTTT. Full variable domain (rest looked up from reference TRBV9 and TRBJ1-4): DSGVTQTPKHLITATGQRVTLRCSPRSGDLSVYWYQQSLDQGLQFLIQYYNGEERAKGNILERFSAQQFPDLHSELNLSSLELGDSALYFCASSSRQGAGEKLFFGSGTQLSVL.

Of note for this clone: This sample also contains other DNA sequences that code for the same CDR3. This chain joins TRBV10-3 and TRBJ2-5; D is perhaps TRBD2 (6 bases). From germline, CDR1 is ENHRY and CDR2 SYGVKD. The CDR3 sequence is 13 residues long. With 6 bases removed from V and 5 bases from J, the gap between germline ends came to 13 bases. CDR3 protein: CAISPGSGETQYF. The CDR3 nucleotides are TGTGCCATCAGCCCGGGGAGCGGGGAGACCCAGTACTTC.

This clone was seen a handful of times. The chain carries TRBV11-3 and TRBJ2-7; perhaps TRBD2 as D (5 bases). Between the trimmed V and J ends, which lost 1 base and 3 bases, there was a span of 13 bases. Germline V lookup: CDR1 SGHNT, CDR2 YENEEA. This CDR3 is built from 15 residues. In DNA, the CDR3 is TGTGCCAGCAGCTTAGGAGGACCAGCGGTCTACGAGCAGTACGTC. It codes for CASSLGGPAVYEQYV.

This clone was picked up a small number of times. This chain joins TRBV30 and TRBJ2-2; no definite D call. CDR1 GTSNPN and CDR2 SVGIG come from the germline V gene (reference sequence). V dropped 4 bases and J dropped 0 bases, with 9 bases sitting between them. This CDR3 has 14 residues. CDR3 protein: CAWKTTSNTGELFF. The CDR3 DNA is TGTGCCTGGAAGACAACTTCGAACACCGGGGAGCTGTTTTTT.

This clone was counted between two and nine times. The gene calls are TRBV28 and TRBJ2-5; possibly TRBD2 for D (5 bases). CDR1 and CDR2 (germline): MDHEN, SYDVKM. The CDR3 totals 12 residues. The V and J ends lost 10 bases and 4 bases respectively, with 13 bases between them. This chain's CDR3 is CATTSLRETQYF. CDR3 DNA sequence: TGTGCCACAACTAGTTTAAGAGAGACCCAGTACTTC. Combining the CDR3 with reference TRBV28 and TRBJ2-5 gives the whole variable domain DVKVTQSSRYLVKRTGEKVFLECVQDMDHENMFWYRQDPGLGLRLIYFSYDVKMKEKGDIPEGYSVSREKKERFSLILESASTNQTSMYLCATTSLRETQYFGPGTRLLVL.

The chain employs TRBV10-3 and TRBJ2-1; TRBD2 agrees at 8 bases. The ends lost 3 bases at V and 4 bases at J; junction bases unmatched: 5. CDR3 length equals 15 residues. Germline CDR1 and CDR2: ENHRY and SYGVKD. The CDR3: CAISEAGGAYNEQFF. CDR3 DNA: TGTGCCATCAGTGAAGCCGGGGGGGCGTACAATGAGCAGTTCTTC.

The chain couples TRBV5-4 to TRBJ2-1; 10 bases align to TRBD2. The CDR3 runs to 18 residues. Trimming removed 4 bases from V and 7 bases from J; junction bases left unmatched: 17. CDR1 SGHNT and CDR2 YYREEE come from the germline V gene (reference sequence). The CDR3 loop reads CASSVFRLIAGGGNEQFF. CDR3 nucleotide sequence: TGTGCCAGCAGCGTGTTTCGCCTCATAGCGGGAGGAGGGAATGAGCAGTTCTTC.

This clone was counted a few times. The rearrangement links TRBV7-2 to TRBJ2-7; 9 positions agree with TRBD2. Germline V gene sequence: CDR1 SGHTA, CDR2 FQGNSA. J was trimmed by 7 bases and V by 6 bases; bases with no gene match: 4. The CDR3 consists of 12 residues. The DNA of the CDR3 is TGTGCCAGCAGGCTAGCGGGACGGGAGCAGTACTTC. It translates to CASRLAGREQYF. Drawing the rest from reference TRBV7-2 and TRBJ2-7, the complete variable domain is GAGVSQSPSNKVTEKGKDVELRCDPISGHTALYWYRQSLGQGLEFLIYFQGNSAPDKSGLPSDRFSAERTGGSVSTLTIQRTQQEDSAVYLCASRLAGREQYFGPGTRLTVT.

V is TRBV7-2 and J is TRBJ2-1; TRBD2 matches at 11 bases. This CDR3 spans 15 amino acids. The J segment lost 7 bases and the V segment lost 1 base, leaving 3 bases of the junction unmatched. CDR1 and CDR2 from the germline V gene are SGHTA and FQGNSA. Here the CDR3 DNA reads TGTGCCAGCAGCTTAGGACTAGCGGGAAGGAATGAGCAGTTCTTC. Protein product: CASSLGLAGRNEQFF.

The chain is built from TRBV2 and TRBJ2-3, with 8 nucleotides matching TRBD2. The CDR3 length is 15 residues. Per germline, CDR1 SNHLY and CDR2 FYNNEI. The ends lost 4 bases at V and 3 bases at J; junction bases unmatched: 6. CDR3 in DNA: TGTGCCAGCAGTGTCGGGCGGGAGGTGACAGATACGCAGTATTTT. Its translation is CASSVGREVTDTQYF.

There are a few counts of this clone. CDR3 in amino acids: CASSSYRATEAFF. Here the CDR3 DNA reads TGTGCCAGCAGTTCTTACAGGGCCACTGAAGCTTTCTTT. V is TRBV27 and J is TRBJ1-1; D perhaps matches TRBD1 (6 bases). V was cut by 4 bases and J by 4 bases, with 10 bases left in between. The CDR3 loop spans 13 amino acids. Per germline, CDR1 MNHEY and CDR2 SMNVEV (reference sequence).

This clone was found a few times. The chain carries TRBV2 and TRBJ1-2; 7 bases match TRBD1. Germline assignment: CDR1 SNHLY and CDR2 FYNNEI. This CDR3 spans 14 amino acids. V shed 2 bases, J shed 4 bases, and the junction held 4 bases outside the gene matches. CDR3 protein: CASSERGQPYGYTF. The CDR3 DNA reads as TGTGCCAGCAGTGAAAGGGGGCAGCCCTATGGCTACACCTTC.

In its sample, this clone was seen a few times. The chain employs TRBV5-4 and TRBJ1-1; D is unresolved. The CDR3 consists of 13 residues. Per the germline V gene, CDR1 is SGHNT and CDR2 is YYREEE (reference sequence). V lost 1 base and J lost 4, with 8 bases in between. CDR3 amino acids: CASSLTTGTEAFF. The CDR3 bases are TGTGCCAGCAGCTTGACGACGGGCACTGAAGCTTTCTTT.

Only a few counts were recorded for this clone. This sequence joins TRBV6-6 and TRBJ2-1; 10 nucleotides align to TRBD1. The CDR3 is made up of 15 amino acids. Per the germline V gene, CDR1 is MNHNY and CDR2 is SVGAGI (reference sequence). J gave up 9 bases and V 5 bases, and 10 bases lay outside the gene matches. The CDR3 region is CASSTPDRGLLEQFF. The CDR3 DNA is TGTGCCAGCAGTACCCCTGACAGGGGGCTACTTGAGCAGTTCTTC.

CDR3: CASSTGTGGTGELFF. Written as DNA, the CDR3 is TGTGCCAGCAGCACCGGGACAGGGGGCACCGGGGAGCTGTTTTTT. The chain has TRBV9 and TRBJ2-2, with TRBD1 identical over 11 bases. Germline V gene data show CDR1 as SGDLS and CDR2 as YYNGEE. CDR3 size: 15 residues. J was trimmed by 4 bases and V by 4 bases; bases with no gene match: 3.

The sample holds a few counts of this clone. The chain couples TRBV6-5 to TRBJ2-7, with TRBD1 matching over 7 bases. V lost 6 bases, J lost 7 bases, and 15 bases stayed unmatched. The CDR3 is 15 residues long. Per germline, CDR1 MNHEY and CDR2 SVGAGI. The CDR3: CASRRRGQPRGEQYV. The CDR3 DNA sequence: TGTGCCAGCAGGCGACGGGGACAGCCGAGGGGGGAGCAGTACGTC.

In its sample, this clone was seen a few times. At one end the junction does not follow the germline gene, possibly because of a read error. CDR3 residues: CASSLWGRGGGDF. Here the CDR3 DNA reads TGTGCCAGCAGTTTATGGGGCCGGGGAGGTGGAGACTTC. The chain couples TRBV28 to TRBJ2-7, with D possibly matching TRBD2 (6 bases). There are 13 residues in the CDR3. The germline CDR1 and CDR2 sequences are MDHEN and SYDVKM.

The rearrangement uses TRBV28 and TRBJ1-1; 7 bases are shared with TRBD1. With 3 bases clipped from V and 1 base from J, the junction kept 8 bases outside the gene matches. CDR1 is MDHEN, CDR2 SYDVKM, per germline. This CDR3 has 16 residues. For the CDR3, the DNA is TGTGCCAGCAGTTTGGGGGACAGTTGGAGGAACACTGAAGCTTTCTTT. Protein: CASSLGDSWRNTEAFF.

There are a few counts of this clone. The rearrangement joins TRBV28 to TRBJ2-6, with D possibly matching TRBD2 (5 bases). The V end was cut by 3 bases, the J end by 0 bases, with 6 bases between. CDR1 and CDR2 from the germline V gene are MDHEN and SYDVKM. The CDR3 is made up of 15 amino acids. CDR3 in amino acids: CASSFEGSGANVLTF. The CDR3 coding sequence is TGTGCCAGCAGTTTCGAGGGCTCTGGGGCCAACGTCCTGACTTTC.

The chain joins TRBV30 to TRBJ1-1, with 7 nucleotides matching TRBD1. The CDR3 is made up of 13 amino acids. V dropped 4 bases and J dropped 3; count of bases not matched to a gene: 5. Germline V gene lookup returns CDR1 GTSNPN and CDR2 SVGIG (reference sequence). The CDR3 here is CAWNLQGYTEAFF. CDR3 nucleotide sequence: TGTGCCTGGAATCTACAGGGGTACACTGAAGCTTTCTTT.